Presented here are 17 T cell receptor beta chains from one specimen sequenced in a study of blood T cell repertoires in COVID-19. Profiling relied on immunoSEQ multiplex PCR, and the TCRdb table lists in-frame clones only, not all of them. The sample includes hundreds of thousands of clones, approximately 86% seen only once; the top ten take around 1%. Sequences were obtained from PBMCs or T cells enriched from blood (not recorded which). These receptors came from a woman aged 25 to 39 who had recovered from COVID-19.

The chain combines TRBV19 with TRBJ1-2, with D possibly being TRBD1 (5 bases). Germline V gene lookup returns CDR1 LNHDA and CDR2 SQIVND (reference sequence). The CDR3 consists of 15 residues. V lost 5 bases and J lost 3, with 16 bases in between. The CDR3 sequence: CASSVTPGLDYGYTF. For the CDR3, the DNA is TGTGCCAGTAGTGTAACTCCGGGACTAGACTATGGCTACACCTTC.

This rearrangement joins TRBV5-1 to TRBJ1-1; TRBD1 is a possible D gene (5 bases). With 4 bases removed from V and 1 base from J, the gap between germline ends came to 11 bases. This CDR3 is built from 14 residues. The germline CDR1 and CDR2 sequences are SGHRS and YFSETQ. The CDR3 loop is CASSLTAGNTEAFF. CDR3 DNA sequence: TGCGCCAGCAGCCTGACAGCAGGGAACACTGAAGCTTTCTTT.

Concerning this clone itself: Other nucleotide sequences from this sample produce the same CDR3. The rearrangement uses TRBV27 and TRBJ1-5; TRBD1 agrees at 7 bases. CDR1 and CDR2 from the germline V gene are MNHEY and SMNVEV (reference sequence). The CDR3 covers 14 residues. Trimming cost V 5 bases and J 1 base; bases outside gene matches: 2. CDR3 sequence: CASSTTGSNQPQHF. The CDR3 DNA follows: TGTGCCAGCAGTACGACAGGGAGCAATCAGCCCCAGCATTTT.

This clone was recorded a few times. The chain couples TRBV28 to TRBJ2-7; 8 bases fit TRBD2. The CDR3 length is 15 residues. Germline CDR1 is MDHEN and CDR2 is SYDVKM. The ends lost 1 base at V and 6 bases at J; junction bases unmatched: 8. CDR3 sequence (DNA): TGTGCCAGCAGTTTATTACGGGGGGGACTTGGCGAGCAGTACTTC. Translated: CASSLLRGGLGEQYF.

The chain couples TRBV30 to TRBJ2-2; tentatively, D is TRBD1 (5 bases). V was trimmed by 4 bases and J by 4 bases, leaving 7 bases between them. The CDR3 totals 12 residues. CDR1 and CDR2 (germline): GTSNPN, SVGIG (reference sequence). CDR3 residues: CAWTRGTGELFF. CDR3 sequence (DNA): TGTGCCTGGACTAGGGGCACCGGGGAGCTGTTTTTT.

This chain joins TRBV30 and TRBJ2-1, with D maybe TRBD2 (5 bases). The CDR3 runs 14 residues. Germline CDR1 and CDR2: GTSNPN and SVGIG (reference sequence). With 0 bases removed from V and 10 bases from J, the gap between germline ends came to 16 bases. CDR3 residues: CAWSVSGTLAEQFF. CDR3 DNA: TGTGCCTGGAGTGTCTCGGGCACCTTAGCGGAGCAGTTCTTC.

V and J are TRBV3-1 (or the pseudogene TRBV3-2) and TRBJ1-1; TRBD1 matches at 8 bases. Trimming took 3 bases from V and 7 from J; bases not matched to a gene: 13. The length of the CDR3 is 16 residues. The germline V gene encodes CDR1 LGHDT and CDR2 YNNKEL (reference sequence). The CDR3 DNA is TGTGCCAGCAGCCAGGACCCAGGGGGCTTAAATGGTGAAGCTTTCTTT. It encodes CASSQDPGGLNGEAFF.

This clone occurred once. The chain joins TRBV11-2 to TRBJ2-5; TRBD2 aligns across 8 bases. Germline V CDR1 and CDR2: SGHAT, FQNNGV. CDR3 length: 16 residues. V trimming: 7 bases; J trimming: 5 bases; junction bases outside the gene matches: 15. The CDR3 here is CASTGGVAGSPETQYF. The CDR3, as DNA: TGTGCCAGCACCGGCGGGGTAGCGGGAAGCCCGGAGACCCAGTACTTC.

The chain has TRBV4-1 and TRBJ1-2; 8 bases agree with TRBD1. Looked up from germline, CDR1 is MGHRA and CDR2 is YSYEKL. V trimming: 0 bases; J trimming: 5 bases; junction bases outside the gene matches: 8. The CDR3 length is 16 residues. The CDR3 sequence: CASSQEGGQVRYGYTF. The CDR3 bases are TGCGCCAGCAGCCAAGAAGGGGGACAGGTCAGATATGGCTACACCTTC.

The DNA for the CDR3 is TGTGCCAGCACGCGGCTAGCGGGAAACACAGATACGCAGTATTTT. Its translation: CASTRLAGNTDTQYF. J is TRBJ2-3 and V is TRBV2; TRBD2 aligns across 9 bases. CDR1 and CDR2 (germline): SNHLY, FYNNEI. CDR3 length: 15 amino acids. V shed 7 bases, J shed 2 bases, and the junction held 7 bases outside the gene matches. The complete variable domain, with remaining parts taken from reference TRBV2 and TRBJ2-3, reads EPEVTQTPSHQVTQMGQEVILRCVPISNHLYFYWYRQILGQKVEFLVSFYNNEISEKSEIFDDQFSVERPDGSNFTLKIRSTKLEDSAMYFCASTRLAGNTDTQYFGPGTRLTVL.

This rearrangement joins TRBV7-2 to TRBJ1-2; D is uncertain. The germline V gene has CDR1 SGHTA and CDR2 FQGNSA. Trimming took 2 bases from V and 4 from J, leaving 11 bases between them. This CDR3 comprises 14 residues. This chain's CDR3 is CASSLSSGVYGYTF. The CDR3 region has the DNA TGTGCCAGCAGCTTATCCTCCGGGGTCTATGGCTACACCTTC.

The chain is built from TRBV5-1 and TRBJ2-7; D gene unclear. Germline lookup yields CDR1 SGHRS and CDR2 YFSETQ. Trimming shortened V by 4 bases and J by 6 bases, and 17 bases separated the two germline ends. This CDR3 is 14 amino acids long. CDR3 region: CASSPQPGYGEQYF. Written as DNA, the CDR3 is TGCGCCAGCAGCCCCCAACCAGGATACGGCGAGCAGTACTTC.

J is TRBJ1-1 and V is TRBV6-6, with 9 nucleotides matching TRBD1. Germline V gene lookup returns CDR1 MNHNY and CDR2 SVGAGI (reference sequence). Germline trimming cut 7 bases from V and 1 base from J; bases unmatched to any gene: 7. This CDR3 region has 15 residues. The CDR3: CASIPGGQGNTEAFF. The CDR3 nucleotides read TGTGCCAGCATTCCGGGGGGACAGGGGAACACTGAAGCTTTCTTT.

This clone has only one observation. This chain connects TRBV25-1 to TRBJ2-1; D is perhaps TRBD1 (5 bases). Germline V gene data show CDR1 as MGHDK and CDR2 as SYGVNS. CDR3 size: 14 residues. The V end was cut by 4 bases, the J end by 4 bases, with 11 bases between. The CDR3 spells CASSVGVVYNEQFF. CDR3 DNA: TGTGCCAGCAGTGTAGGGGTTGTGTACAATGAGCAGTTCTTC.

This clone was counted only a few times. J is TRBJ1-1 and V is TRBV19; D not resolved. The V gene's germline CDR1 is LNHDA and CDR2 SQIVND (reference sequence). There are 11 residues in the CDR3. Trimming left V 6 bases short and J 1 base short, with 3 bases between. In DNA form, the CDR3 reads TGTGCCAGTAGCGGGAACACTGAAGCTTTCTTT. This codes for CASSGNTEAFF.

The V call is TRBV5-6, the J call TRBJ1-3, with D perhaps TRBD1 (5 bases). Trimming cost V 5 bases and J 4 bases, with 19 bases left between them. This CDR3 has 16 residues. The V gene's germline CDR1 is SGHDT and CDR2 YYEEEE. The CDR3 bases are TGTGCCAGCAGTCTCCGGAGGGGATCCTTCGGAAACACCATATATTTT. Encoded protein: CASSLRRGSFGNTIYF.

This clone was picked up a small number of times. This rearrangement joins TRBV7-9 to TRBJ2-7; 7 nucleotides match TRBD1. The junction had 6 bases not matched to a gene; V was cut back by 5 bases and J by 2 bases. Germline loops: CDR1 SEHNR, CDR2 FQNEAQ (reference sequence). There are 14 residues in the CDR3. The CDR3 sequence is CASSPGTVAYEQYF. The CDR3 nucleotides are TGTGCCAGCAGCCCAGGGACAGTTGCCTACGAGCAGTACTTC.